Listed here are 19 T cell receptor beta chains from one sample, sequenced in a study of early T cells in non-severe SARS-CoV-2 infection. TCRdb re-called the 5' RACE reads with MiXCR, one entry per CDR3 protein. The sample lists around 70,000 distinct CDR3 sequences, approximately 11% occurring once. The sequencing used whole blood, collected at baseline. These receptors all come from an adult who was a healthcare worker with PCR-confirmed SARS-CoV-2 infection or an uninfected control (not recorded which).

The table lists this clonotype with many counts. As DNA, the CDR3 is TGTGCCAGCAGTTTCGGGAGGGCAGGAGCTTTCTTT. Amino acids: CASSFGRAGAFF. The genes are TRBV12-3 or TRBV12-4 and TRBJ1-1; D unclear. Between the trimmed V and J ends, which lost 3 bases and 10 bases, there was a span of 12 bases. The CDR3 has 12 amino acids.

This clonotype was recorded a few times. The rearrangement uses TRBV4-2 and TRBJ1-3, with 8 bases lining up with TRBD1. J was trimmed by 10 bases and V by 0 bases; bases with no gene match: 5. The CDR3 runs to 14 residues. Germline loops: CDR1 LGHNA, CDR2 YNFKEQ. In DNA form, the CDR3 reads TGTGCCAGCAGCCAAGAGGCAGGGGGCAGGACCATATATTTT. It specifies CASSQEAGGRTIYF.

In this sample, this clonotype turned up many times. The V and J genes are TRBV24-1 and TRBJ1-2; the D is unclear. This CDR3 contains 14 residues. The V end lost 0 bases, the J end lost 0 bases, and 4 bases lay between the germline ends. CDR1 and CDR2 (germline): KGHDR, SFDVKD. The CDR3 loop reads CATSDLRANYGYTF. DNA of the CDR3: TGTGCCACCAGTGATTTGCGAGCTAACTATGGCTACACCTTC.

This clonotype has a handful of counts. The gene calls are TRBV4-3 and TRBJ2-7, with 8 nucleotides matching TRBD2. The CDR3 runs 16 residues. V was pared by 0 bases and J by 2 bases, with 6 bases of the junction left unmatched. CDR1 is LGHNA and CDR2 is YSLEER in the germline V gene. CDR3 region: CASSQDRGTRAYEQYF. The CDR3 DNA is TGCGCCAGCAGCCAAGATCGTGGGACTAGGGCCTACGAGCAGTACTTC.

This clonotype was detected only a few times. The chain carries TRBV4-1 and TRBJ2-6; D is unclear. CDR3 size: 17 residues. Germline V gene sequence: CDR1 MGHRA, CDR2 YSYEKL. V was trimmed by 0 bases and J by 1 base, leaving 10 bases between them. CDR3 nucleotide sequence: TGCGCCAGCAGCCAAGATCGTAGGGCGTCTGGGGCCAACGTCCTGACTTTC. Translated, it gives CASSQDRRASGANVLTF.

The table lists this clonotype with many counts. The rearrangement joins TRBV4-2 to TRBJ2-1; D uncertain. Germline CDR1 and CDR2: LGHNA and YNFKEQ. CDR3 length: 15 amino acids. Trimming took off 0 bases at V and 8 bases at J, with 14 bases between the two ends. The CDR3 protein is CASSQEANPRDEQFF. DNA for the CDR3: TGTGCCAGCAGCCAAGAGGCCAATCCCCGGGATGAGCAGTTCTTC.

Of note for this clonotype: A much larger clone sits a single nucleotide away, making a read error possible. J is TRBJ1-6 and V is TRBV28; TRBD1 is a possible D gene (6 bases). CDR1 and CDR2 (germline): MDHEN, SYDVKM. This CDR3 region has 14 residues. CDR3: CASSNGQPNSPFHF. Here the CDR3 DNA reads TGTGCCAGCAGCAACGGACAGCCTAATTCACCCTTCCACTTT.

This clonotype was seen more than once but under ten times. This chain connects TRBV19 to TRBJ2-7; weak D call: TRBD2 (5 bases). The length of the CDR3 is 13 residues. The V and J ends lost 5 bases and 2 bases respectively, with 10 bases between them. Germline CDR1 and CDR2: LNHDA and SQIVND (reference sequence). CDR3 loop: CASSFKLAYEQYF. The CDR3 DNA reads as TGTGCCAGTAGTTTCAAACTAGCCTACGAGCAGTACTTC. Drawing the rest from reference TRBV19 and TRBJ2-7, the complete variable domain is DGGITQSPKYLFRKEGQNVTLSCEQNLNHDAMYWYRQDPGQGLRLIYYSQIVNDFQKGDIAEGYSVSREKKESFPLTVTSAQKNPTAFYLCASSFKLAYEQYFGPGTRLTVT.

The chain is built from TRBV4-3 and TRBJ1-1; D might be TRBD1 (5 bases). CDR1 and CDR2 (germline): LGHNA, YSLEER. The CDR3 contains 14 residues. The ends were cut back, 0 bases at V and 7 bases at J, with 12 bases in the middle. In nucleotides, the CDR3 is TGCGCCAGCAGCCAAGATCCGGGGGTTGGTGAAGCTTTCTTT. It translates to CASSQDPGVGEAFF.

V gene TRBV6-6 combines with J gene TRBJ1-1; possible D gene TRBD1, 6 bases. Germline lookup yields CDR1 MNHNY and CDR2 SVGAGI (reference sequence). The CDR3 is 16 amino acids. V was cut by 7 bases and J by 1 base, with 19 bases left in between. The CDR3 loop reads CASTPRGGSKNTEAFF. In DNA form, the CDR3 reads TGTGCCAGCACTCCTAGGGGGGGCAGCAAGAACACTGAAGCTTTCTTT.

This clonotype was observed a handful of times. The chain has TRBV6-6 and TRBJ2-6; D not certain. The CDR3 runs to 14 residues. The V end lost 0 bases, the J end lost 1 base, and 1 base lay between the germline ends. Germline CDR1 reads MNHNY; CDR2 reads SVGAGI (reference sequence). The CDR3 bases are TGTGCCAGCAGTTACTCGTCTGGGGCCAACGTCCTGACTTTC. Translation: CASSYSSGANVLTF.

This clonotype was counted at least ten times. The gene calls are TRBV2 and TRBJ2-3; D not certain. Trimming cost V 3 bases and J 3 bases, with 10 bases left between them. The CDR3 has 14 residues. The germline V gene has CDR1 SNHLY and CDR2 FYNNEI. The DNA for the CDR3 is TGTGCCAGCAGTGATTCAGGTTGGACAGATACGCAGTATTTT. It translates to CASSDSGWTDTQYF.

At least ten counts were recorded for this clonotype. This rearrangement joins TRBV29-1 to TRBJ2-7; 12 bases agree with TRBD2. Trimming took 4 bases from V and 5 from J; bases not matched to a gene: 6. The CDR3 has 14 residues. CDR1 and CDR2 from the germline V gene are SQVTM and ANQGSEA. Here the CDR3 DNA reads TGCAGCGTTGTCGGACTAGCGGGACGGAACGAGCAGTACTTC. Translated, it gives CSVVGLAGRNEQYF.

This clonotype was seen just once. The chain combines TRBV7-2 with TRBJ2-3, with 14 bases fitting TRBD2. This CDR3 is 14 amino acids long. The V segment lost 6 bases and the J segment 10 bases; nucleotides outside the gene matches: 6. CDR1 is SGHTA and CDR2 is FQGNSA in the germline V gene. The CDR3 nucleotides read TGTGCCAGCAGGGGGACTAGCGGGAGCAATGCGCAGTATTTT. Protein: CASRGTSGSNAQYF.

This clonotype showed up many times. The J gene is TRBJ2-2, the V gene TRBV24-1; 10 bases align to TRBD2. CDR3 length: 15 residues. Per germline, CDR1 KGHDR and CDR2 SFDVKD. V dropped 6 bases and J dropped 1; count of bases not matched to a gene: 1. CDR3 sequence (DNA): TGTGCCACCAGTTGGACTAGCGGGAACACCGGGGAGCTGTTTTTT. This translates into CATSWTSGNTGELFF.

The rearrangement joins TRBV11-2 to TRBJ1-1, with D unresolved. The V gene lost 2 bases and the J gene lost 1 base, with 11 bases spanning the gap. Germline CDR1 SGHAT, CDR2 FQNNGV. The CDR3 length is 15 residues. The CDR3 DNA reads TGTGCCAGCAGCTTAATTGCAGGAGGGAACACTGAAGCTTTCTTT. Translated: CASSLIAGGNTEAFF.

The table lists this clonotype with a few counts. CDR3 amino acids: CAIRRDREGHTEAFF. CDR3 DNA: TGTGCCATCAGAAGGGACAGGGAAGGCCACACTGAAGCTTTCTTT. J is TRBJ1-1 and V is TRBV10-3, with 9 bases identical to TRBD1. CDR1 is ENHRY and CDR2 is SYGVKD in the germline V gene. The CDR3 has 15 residues. V lost 6 bases and J lost 3; bases outside the gene matches: 8.

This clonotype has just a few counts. DNA of the CDR3: TGTGCCAGCAGTTACCCAAGAAGGGGGACCGGGGAGCTGTTTTTT. This sequence encodes CASSYPRRGTGELFF. The gene calls are TRBV6-6 and TRBJ2-2; tentatively, D is TRBD1 (6 bases). V lost 2 bases to trimming and J lost 5 bases, with 12 bases between them. Germline CDR1 and CDR2: MNHNY and SVGAGI (reference sequence). The CDR3 loop spans 15 amino acids.

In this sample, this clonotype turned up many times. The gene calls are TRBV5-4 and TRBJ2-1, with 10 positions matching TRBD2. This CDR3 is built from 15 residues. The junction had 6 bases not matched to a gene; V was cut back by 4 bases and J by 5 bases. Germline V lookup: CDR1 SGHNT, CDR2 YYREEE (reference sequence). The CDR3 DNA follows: TGTGCCAGCAGCCTAGTGCTAGCGGGAGACAATGAGCAGTTCTTC. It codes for CASSLVLAGDNEQFF. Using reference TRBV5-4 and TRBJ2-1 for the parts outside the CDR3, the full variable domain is ETGVTQSPTHLIKTRGQQVTLRCSSQSGHNTVSWYQQALGQGPQFIFQYYREEENGRGNFPPRFSGLQFPNYSSELNVNALELDDSALYLCASSLVLAGDNEQFFGPGTRLTVL.